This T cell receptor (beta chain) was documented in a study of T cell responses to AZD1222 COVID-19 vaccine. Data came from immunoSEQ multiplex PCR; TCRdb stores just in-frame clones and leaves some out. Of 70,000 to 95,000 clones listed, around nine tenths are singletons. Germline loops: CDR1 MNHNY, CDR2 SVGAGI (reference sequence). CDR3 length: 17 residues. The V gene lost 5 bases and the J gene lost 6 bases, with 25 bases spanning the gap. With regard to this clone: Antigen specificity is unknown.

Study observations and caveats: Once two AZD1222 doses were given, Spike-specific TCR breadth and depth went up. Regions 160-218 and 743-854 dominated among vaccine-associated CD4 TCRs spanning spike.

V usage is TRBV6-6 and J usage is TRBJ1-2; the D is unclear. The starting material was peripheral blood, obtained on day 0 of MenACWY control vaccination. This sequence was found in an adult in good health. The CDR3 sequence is CASSRSAVLTPDHGYTF. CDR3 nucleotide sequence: TGTGCCAGCAGTCGTTCCGCCGTTTTAACTCCGGACCATGGCTACACCTTC.